This note documents a single T cell receptor beta chain sequence. Its antigen is unknown. The record has no base qualities; no much larger clone is one base away. The data stem from a study of cytomegalovirus exposure and HLA in healthy donors (dated 2017 in TCRdb). Turning to the overall study: An earlier analysis of approximately 550 of the donors reported 250 to 350 Gb of sequence data and around 120 million unique TCR beta sequences from about 200 million T cells. Approximately 310 gigabases of sequencing data and some 85 million unique TCR sequences were included in an early release covering around 650 HLA-typed donors. Of the approximately 400 genotyped donors, approximately 80% fell in the genetic ancestry cluster associated with self-reported Caucasian donors. The study was designed to test whether signatures of past pathogen exposure could be identified by cataloging public T cell receptors. Using immunosequencing, the study profiled T cell repertoires from about 650 subjects and related those repertoires to cytomegalovirus serostatus. A separate validation cohort of 100 to 150 different subjects was used in addition to the 666-subject first cohort. To predict cytomegalovirus infection status, the study combined high-throughput TCR immunosequencing, statistical association of individual TCRs with disease status, and machine learning. A later analysis re-analyzed previously published TCR beta repertoires from several hundred donors and added high-resolution HLA genotyping to study TCR occurrence patterns. Rather than using new phenotypic data, the later analysis identified candidate immune exposures from TCR beta sequences and from how often those sequences occurred across donors. To decide whether each TCR beta V gene segment behaved as functional or pseudogenic, an earlier analysis of nearly 600 of the donors relied on high-throughput TCR beta sequencing. Donor age, sex, ethnicity and CMV serostatus were compiled together with the repertoire data. In a later genetic analysis, genome-wide SNP genotypes for about 65% of the 666 donors were used, and that subset was treated as a discovery cohort. All discovery cohort repertoires had been generated using a single sequencing platform. Both class I and class II loci were covered by HLA typing, at four-digit resolution. Typing coverage differed by locus: A, B, C, DRB1 and DQB1 were typed in roughly 620-630 donors, DQA1 in about 500, DPA1 in some 610, and DPB1 in just under 490. Roughly 5 DR-DQ haplotypes were treated as single units for association and clustering because of strong linkage in the cohort. Among over 350 genotyped donors of the cohort, an average of approximately 230,000 unique TCR beta nucleotide sequences were sequenced per donor, around 18% of them non-productive.

What the research found in general, with its limitations: In a later genetic analysis, a missense DCLRE1C variant was associated with V-gene and J-gene trimming of TCR beta chains, and the association was replicated in an independent cohort. It was suggested by the authors that the approach could potentially be generalized to other disease states and immunological phenotypes. In a later analysis, around 17,000 TCR beta sequences were associated with specific HLA alleles at a false discovery rate of 0.05. While some public TCRs were present in many individuals, most TCR sequences turned up only very rarely across donors. Cytomegalovirus status was reported to be diagnosed by the classifier with high specificity and sensitivity in both the original and validation cohorts. Correlated functional status among segregating V segments might reflect linkage disequilibrium, but an unknown experimental factor could not be ruled out. In an earlier analysis of approximately 600 of the donors, most TCR beta V segments were observed in productive rearrangements about 87% or about 30% of the time, broadly matching IMGT annotations. In a later analysis, TCR association rates were found to vary across HLA loci, with the most associated TCRs seen for DRB1 alleles and the fewest for HLA-C alleles. Because HLA typing was unavailable for some donors at each locus, only the typed subset was used in association tests. A later analysis reported that several top co-occurrence clusters appeared linked to parvovirus B19, influenza, CMV and Epstein-Barr virus. In vitro tests confirmed that three of the cytomegalovirus-associated TCR beta chains recognize cytomegalovirus antigens. A later analysis found that HLA-associated TCR beta chains were more clonally expanded and had lower generation probabilities than equally common non-associated chains. The sequencing pipeline was judged likely to have produced a cluster of highly shared sequence variants as a technical artifact. In this cohort, only TCR beta chains were sequenced, and detectable features were limited by the absence of alpha or paired-chain data. In the study, about 150 TCR beta chains were listed as associated with cytomegalovirus. A further reported finding was that TCR beta sequences accurately predicted the HLA-A and HLA-B alleles for most subjects in the first cohort. The only immune exposure information available for the cohort was CMV serostatus. Because counts were too low, seventeen rarely observed V segments, including chromosome 9 orphons, were left out of the earlier analysis of about 500 of the donors. Sequencing depth was assumed to be roughly uniform across donors in the presence/absence analyses, though that assumption may not hold. A later genetic analysis reported fewer N-insertions in productive TCRs among donors in an Asian-associated ancestry cluster than the approximately 700-donor mean. When HLA alleles, especially DR and DQ, strongly co-occurred, TCR associations were difficult to assign to individual alleles. Most CMV-associated TCR beta chains appeared to be HLA-restricted in a later analysis, and the HLA associations seemed to be driven largely by CMV exposure.

The receptor library was made with the immunoSEQ multiplex PCR assay. A mixture of 60 forward primers for TCR Vbeta segments and 13 reverse primers for TCR Jbeta segments was used in the multiplex PCR. The CDR3 region of rearranged TCR beta genes was amplified from genomic DNA with a multiplex PCR assay. The Illumina HiSeq System was used to sequence the amplified TCR beta libraries as 87-base-pair reads. The original pipeline was this. A later analysis counted tens of millions of unique TCR beta chains across the 666 repertoires, and roughly 11 million of these chains were shared by at least two donors. To remove PCR and sequencing errors, raw reads were error-corrected and collapsed into unique sequences using a nearest-neighbor algorithm that merged closely related sequences. To assign V, D and J gene segments, CDR3 sequences were aligned to IMGT reference sequences. For a sequence to be retained, a match of at least six nucleotides to both a V gene segment and a J gene segment was required. Rearrangements were called productive when the CDR3 lacked stop codons and stayed in frame with V and J; all others were non-productive. Following IMGT convention, CDR3 was defined as the stretch from the second conserved V-encoded cysteine to the conserved J-encoded phenylalanine. In an earlier analysis of 587 of the donors, sequences lacking an unambiguous match to a single V gene segment were excluded. In an earlier analysis of 450 to 700 of the donors, V segments were called functional above 56.7% productive rearrangements and were called segregating when the between-donor standard deviation exceeded 5%. A statistical classification framework was developed to diagnose cytomegalovirus status using the catalog of TCR beta chain sequences. In a later analysis, TCR nucleotide sequences were compared against IMGT/GENE-DB human TR gene sequences so that V and J genes could be assigned. The TCRdist pipeline was used in a later analysis to assign CDR3 sequences and most-parsimonious VDJ recombination scenarios. In a later analysis, every TCR beta chain was defined by the combination of its CDR3 amino acid sequence and its V-gene family, and reads without a unique V-gene family were dropped. In a later analysis, around 600 highly shared, low-generation-probability nucleotide sequences were removed to address suspected cross-contamination and a sequencing artifact. In a later analysis, a clonal expansion index for each public chain was calculated from normalized within-repertoire ranks of inferred template counts. Generation probabilities in a later analysis came from a VDJ recombination model fitted to out-of-frame rearrangements, and those results were checked against IGoR. A later analysis scored TCR-TCR, TCR-HLA and TCR-CMV co-occurrence with hypergeometric tests, applying a repertoire-size bias correction to TCR pairs. To estimate false discovery rates, a later analysis permuted the HLA or CMV assignments 20 times. In a later analysis, co-occurring TCRs were grouped with DBSCAN, and TCRdist sequence similarity was added when clustering was performed within HLA-allele-positive subsets. Repertoires with fewer than 30,000 or more than 120,000 public chains, plus five repertoires with anomalous nucleotide sharing, were excluded from co-occurrence clustering. The source is immuneACCESS, and TCRdb retained only in-frame sequences with V and J called. Part of the clones is not carried over; for the studies checked, unresolved V genes explain less than half of this, and the remainder is unexplained. D and trimming were read from the DNA, whereas the V and J calls and clone size are those reported in that table. This sample is represented by roughly 150,000 clones; about 80% of them were singletons. The ten largest clones capture about 5.6% of the sample.

The cohort comprised 710 or so healthy bone marrow donors. At the time of sampling, all cohort members were nominally healthy, though unrecorded immune exposures were likely present. The donor was CMV seropositive and belonged to the group of about 290 seropositive cohort members. A peripheral blood sample was collected from each donor, and TCR beta sequencing was performed on peripheral blood mononuclear cells. The Qiagen DNeasy Blood Extraction Kit was used to extract genomic DNA from the blood cell samples. The sample comprised PBMCs. The TCR sequence derives from a young man in good health and CMV-seropositive.

The nucleotide sequence is TGTGCCAGCACCCTCCGATCGACTTACCAAGAGACCCAGTACTTC. Its coded protein is CASTLRSTYQETQYF. This chain is built from TRBV9 and TRBJ2-5; the D gene lacks a confident call. At the junction V is shortened by 6 bases and J by 0 bases, with 15 bases in between. Inclusive of the bounding cysteine and phenylalanine, the CDR3 is 15 residues long. Only the CDR3 DNA stays, 45 bases, in frame from base 1. Taken from the germline V gene, the CDR1 and CDR2 loops are SGDLS and YYNGEE. The variable domain in full, with residues beyond the CDR3 obtained from the reference TRBV9 and TRBJ2-5 genes, is DSGVTQTPKHLITATGQRVTLRCSPRSGDLSVYWYQQSLDQGLQFLIQYYNGEERAKGNILERFSAQQFPDLHSELNLSSLELGDSALYFCASTLRSTYQETQYFGPGTRLLVL.